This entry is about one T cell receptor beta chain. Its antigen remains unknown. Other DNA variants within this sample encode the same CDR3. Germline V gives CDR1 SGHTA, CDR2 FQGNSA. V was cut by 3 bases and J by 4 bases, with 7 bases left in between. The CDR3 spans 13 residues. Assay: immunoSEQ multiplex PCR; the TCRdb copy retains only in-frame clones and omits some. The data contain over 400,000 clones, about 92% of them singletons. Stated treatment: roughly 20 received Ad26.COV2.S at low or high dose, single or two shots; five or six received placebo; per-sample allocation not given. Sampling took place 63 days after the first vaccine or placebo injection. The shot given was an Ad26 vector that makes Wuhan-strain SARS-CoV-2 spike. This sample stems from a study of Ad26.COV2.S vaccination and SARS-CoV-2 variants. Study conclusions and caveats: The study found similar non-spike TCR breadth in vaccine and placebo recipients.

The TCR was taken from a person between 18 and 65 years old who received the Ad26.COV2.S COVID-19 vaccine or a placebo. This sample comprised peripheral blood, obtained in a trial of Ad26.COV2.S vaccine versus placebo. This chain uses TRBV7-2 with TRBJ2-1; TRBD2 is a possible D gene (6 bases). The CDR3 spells CASSFGGYNEQFF. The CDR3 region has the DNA TGTGCCAGCAGCTTCGGAGGGTACAATGAGCAGTTCTTC.